This T cell receptor (beta chain) comes out of a study of identical twins (dated by TCRdb to about 2016). With respect to the entire study: To test whether fetal clonotypes persist, this study deep-sequenced TCR alpha and beta repertoires from monozygotic twins, from unrelated adults of various ages, and from cord blood. To rule out contamination, replicate twin experiments were performed at different times with different library preparation protocols. General study outcomes and caveats: Compared with coincidental sharing between unrelated individuals, out-of-frame TCR alpha sequences shared between twins showed an excess of sequences with low generation probability. In beta out-of-frame sequences, excess twin sharing was weaker, because having fewer shared sequences lowered the signal-to-noise ratio. Because the same donors could not be followed over many years, the conclusions depended on cross-sectional statistical analysis. Fewer insertions were carried by abundant cord blood beta clonotypes, a similar but weaker trend appeared in young adult naive repertoires, and no such trend appeared in memory repertoires. In monozygotic twins, out-of-frame TCR alpha sharing was systematically underestimated by recombination models, although the models agreed with sharing between unrelated individuals. Zero-insertion analyses could be partly confounded by invariant T cells such as MAIT and iNKT, although diverse VJ usage argued against such confounding for most clonotypes.

Of note for this clonotype: Its antigen specificity is not known. No base quality values were provided; no much bigger clone lies one nucleotide off.

V lost 6 bases and J lost 3 bases, and the count of bases not matched to a germline gene is 6. CDR1 and CDR2 are drawn from the germline V gene: MNHNS, SASEGT. From the cysteine through the phenylalanine, the CDR3 covers 15 amino acids. Of all the DNA, just the CDR3 is kept, 45 bases in frame from base 1. The library came from 5' RACE. The instrument given in TCRdb is Illumina HiSeq 2000. A universal primer binding site was introduced by template switching, and a unique molecular identifier was present in the final cDNA, enabling accurate counting of TCR cDNA molecules. Specific primers in the conserved constant-segment region were used to synthesize first-strand cDNA for TCR alpha and beta chains. To control for contamination, every cDNA library carried two barcodes: a SMART-Mk sample barcode plus Illumina barcodes. TruSeq adapter sequences along with Illumina sample barcodes were introduced in two successive PCR steps. Sequencing of the TCR alpha and beta cDNA libraries was done on the Illumina HiSeq platform using custom primers. As for how the authors treated the data: MiGEC processed the raw reads to extract unique molecular identifiers, while MiXCR was used to determine the CDR3 positions. For each individual, recombination models were inferred using an EM algorithm with the repgenHMM and IGoR tools. Shared clonotypes were analyzed with the tcR package in R, and sharing was normalized by the product of cloneset sizes. To study raw recombination free of thymic and clonal selection effects, out-of-frame nonproductive sequences were analyzed. TCRdb trimmed public reads at Q25 via fastp, called clones via MiXCR and kept in-frame beta chains. Merged by CDR3 protein, the rows form single entries marked with the most common genes and DNA. In this record, the V and J calls reflect TCRdb's handling and not the investigators' own analysis. The table for this sample lists 350,000 or so distinct CDR3 sequences; about 12% of them were counted only once. 7.2% of the sample is in the top ten clones.

All donors were healthy Caucasians. Three pairs of female monozygotic twins, all aged about 18 to 29 years, made up the twin cohort. Positive isolation kits from Invitrogen were used to isolate CD4+ and CD8+ T cell populations. Another study also made use of these data, one on yellow fever vaccine responses in identical twins. Reported in the second study: The authors reported that the T cell response to vaccination in identical twins appeared partly convergent and partly personalized. In identical twins, the study followed T cell clones that responded to the vaccine with precision.

Sequencing was carried out using CD8+ T cells sorted from blood. The chain is encoded by TRBV6-1 joined to TRBJ2-2, and TRBD2 aligns with 8 junction nucleotides. The clonotype originates from a woman between 18 and 30 years old in good health. Here the CDR3 is given as CASRPTSGYTGELFF. The base sequence is TGTGCCAGCAGACCTACTAGCGGATACACCGGGGAGCTGTTTTTT.